Reported below is one T cell receptor beta chain. With V trimmed by 3 bases and J by 5 bases, 7 bases remained unmatched. Germline CDR1 and CDR2: SGHDT and YYEEEE. This CDR3 has 15 amino acids. The data are from a study of blood T cell repertoires in COVID-19. Sequencing used immunoSEQ multiplex PCR; TCRdb keeps in-frame clones, though not all of them. The sample carries about 210,000 clones, around four fifths recorded once. Sequenced sample: peripheral blood. This clonotype was obtained from a man aged 50 to 59 with active or convalescent COVID-19. The chain carries TRBV5-6 and TRBJ2-5; 10 positions match TRBD1. The CDR3 nucleotides are TGTGCCAGCAGCTGGGGGACAGGGGTCGATGAGACCCAGTACTTC. Translated, it gives CASSWGTGVDETQYF.